The 2 T cell receptor beta chains below were found in one sample sequenced in a study of T cells after yellow fever vaccination. TCRdb recomputed calls from the 5' RACE reads with MiXCR, one row per CDR3 protein. The table records tens of thousands of distinct CDR3 sequences, approximately 7% of them present only once. The sequencing used CD8+ T cells sorted from PBMCs, collected 15 days after the yellow fever booster vaccination. The receptors derive from a young man who received the YFV17D yellow fever vaccine.

Ten or more counts support this clonotype. This rearrangement joins TRBV7-9 to TRBJ2-7; D uncertain. The CDR3 runs to 14 residues. Germline assignment: CDR1 SEHNR and CDR2 FQNEAQ (reference sequence). V lost 4 bases to trimming and J lost 6 bases, with 16 bases between them. This chain's CDR3 is CASSSASPGGEQYF. CDR3 nucleotides: TGTGCCAGCAGCTCCGCCAGCCCAGGCGGCGAGCAGTACTTC.

A few counts support this clonotype. V and J are TRBV3-1 and TRBJ2-7; TRBD1 aligns across 9 bases. This CDR3 region has 16 residues. V was pared by 0 bases and J by 4 bases, with 7 bases of the junction left unmatched. Germline assignment: CDR1 LGHDT and CDR2 YNNKEL (reference sequence). The CDR3 region is CASSQERGQGFYEQYF. CDR3 in DNA: TGTGCCAGCAGCCAAGAAAGGGGACAGGGATTTTACGAGCAGTACTTC.